This T cell receptor (beta chain) was observed in a study of T cell responses to AZD1222 COVID-19 vaccine. Study background: Second doses at about 4 or about 12 weeks were pooled.

Sequenced by immunoSEQ multiplex PCR; TCRdb stores in-frame clones only, minus some. The table lists about 100,000 clones, roughly 89% of them singletons, with approximately 3.3% in the top ten. Germline assignment: CDR1 SGHDT and CDR2 YYEEEE. CDR3 length equals 14 residues. V lost 0 bases and J lost 5, with 9 bases in between. This chain uses TRBV5-6 with TRBJ1-5; D uncertain. Material: peripheral blood, obtained on day 0 of AZD1222 vaccination. This TCR came from an adult in good health. For the CDR3, the DNA is TGTGCCAGCAGCTTGGGTGGGGTGCATCAGCCCCAGCATTTT. This gives the protein CASSLGGVHQPQHF.